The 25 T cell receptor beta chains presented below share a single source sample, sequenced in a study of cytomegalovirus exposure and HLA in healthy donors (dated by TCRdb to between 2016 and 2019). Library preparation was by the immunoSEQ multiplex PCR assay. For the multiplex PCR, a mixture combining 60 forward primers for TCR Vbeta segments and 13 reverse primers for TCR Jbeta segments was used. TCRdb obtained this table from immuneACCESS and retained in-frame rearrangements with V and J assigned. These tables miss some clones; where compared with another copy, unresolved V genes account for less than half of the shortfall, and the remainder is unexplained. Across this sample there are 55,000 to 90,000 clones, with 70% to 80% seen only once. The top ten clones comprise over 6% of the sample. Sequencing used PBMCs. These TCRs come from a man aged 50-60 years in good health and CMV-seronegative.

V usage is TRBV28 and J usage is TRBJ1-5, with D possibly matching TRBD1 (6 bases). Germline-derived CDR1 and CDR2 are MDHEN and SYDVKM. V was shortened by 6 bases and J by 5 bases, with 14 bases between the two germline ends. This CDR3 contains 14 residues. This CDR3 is CASRGNRDHQPQHF. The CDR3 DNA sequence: TGTGCCAGCAGAGGAAACAGGGATCATCAGCCCCAGCATTTT.

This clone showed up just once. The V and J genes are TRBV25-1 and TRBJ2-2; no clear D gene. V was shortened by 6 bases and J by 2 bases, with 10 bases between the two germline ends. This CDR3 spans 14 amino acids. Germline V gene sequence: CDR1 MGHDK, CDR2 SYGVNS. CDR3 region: CASSALTNTGELFF. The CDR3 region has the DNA TGTGCCAGCAGCGCCTTGACTAACACCGGGGAGCTGTTTTTT.

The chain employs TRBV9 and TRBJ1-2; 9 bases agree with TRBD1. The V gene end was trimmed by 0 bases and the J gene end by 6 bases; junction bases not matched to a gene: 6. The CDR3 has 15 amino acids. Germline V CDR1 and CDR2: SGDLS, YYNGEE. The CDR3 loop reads CASSVGDRASHGYTF. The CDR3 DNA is TGTGCCAGCAGCGTAGGGGACAGGGCAAGCCATGGCTACACCTTC.

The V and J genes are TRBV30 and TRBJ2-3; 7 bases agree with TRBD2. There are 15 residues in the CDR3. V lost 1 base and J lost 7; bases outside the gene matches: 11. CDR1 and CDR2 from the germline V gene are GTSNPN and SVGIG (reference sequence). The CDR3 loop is CAWSGGGSGGNTQYF. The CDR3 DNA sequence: TGTGCCTGGAGTGGCGGCGGGAGCGGTGGGAATACGCAGTATTTT.

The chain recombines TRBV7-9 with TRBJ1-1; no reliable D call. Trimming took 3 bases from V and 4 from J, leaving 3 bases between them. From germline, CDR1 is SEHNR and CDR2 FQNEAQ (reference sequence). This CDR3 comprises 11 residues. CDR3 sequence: CASSFSTEAFF. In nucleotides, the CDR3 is TGTGCCAGCAGCTTCAGCACTGAAGCTTTCTTT.

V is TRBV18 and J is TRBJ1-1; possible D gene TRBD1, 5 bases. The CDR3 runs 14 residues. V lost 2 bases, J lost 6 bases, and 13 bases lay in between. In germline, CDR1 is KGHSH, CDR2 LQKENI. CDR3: CASSPAVRAPEAFF. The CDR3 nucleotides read TGTGCCAGCTCACCAGCGGTCAGGGCCCCTGAAGCTTTCTTT.

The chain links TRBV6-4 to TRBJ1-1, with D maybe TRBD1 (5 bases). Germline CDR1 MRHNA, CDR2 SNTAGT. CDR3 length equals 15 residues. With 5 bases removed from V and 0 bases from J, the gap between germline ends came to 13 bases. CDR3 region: CASSLNRDLNTEAFF. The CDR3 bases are TGTGCCAGCAGTCTTAACCGGGACTTGAACACTGAAGCTTTCTTT.

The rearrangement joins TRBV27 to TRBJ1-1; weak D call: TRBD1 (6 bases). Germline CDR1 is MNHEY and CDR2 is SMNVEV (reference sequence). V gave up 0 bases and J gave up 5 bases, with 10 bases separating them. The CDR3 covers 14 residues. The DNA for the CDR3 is TGTGCCAGCAGTTTATCGGGGGCGCGTACTGAAGCTTTCTTT. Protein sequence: CASSLSGARTEAFF.

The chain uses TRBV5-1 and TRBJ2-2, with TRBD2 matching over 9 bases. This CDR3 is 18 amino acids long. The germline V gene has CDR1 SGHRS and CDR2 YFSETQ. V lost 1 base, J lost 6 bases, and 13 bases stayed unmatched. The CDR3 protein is CASSLPRELAGLSGELFF. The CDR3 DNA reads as TGCGCCAGCAGCTTGCCTCGGGAGCTAGCGGGGTTATCCGGGGAGCTGTTTTTT.

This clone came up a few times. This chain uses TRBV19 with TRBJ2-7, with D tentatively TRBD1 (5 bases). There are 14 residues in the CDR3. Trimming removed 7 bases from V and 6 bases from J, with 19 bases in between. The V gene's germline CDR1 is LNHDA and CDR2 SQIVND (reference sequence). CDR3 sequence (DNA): TGTGCCAGTACAAAGAAGGGCAGGGTTACCGAGCAGTACTTC. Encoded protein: CASTKKGRVTEQYF.

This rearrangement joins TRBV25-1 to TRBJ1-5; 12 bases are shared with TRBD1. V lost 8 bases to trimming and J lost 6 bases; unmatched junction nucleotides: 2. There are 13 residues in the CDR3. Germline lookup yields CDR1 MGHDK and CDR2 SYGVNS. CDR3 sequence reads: CASGTGGGQPQHF. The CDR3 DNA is TGTGCCAGCGGGACAGGGGGCGGTCAGCCCCAGCATTTT.

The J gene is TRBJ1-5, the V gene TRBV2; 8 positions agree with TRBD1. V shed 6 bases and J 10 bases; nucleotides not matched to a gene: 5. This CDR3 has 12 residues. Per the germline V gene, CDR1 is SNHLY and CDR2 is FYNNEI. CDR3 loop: CASREDRDPQHF. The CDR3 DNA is TGTGCCAGCAGAGAGGACAGGGACCCCCAGCATTTT.

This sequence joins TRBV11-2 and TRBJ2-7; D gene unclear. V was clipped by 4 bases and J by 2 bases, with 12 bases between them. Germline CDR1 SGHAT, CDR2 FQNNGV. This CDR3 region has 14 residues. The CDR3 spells CASSYSGVAYEQYF. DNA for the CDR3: TGTGCCAGCAGCTATTCAGGCGTCGCCTACGAGCAGTACTTC.

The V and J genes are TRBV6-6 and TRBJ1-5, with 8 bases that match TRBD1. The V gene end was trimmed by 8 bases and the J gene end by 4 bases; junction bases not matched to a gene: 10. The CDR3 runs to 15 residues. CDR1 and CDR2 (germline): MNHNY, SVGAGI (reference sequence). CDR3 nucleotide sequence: TGTGCCAGCTTCAACTCAAGACAGGGGAATCAGCCCCAGCATTTT. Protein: CASFNSRQGNQPQHF.

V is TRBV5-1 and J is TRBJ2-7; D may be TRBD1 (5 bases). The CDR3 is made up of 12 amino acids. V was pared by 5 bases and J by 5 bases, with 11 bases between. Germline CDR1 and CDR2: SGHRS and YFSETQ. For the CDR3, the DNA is TGCGCCAGCAGTTATTTAGGGGACGAGCAGTACTTC. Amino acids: CASSYLGDEQYF.

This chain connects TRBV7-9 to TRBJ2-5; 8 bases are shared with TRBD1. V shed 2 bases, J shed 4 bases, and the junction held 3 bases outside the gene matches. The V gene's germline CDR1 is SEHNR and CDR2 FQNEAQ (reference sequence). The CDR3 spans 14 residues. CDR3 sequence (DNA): TGTGCCAGCAGCTTATCAACAGGGGGAGAGACCCAGTACTTC. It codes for CASSLSTGGETQYF.

The CDR3 DNA is TGTGCCAGCAGTTACTTGGTAGCGGGAGCCGAGCAGTACTTC. It specifies CASSYLVAGAEQYF. The chain is built from TRBV6-5 and TRBJ2-7; 9 bases are shared with TRBD2. Germline loops: CDR1 MNHEY, CDR2 SVGAGI. V lost 1 base, J lost 6 bases, and 4 bases stayed unmatched. The CDR3 length is 14 residues.

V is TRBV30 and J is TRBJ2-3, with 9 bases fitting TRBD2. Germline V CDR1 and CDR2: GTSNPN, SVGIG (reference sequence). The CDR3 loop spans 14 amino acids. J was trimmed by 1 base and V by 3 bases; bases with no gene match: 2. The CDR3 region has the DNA TGTGCCTGGAGGAGGACTAGCGGCACAGATACGCAGTATTTT. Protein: CAWRRTSGTDTQYF.

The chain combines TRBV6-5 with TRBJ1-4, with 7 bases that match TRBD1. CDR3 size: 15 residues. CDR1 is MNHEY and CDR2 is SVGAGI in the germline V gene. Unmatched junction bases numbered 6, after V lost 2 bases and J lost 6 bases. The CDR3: CASSYTGRGHEKLFF. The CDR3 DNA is TGTGCCAGCAGTTACACTGGAAGGGGGCATGAAAAACTGTTTTTT.

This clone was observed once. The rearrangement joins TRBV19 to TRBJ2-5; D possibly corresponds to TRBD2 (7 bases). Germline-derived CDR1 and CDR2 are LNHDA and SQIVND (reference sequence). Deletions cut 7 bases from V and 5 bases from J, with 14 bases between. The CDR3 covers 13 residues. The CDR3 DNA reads TGTGCCAGTAACCGGGGGGCCCGGGAGACCCAGTACTTC. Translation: CASNRGARETQYF.

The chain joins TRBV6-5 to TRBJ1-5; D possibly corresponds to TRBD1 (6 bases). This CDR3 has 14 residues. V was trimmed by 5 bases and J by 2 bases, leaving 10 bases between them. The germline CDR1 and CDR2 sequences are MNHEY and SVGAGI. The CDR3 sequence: CASSVTGGNQPQHF. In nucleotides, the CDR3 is TGTGCCAGCAGTGTGACAGGAGGCAATCAGCCCCAGCATTTT.

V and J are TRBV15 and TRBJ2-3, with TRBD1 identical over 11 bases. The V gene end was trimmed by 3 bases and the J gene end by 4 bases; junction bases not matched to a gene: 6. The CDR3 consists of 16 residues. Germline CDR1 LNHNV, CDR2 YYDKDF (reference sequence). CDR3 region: CATSREDRGQPDTQYF. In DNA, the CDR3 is TGTGCCACCAGCAGGGAGGACAGGGGGCAGCCAGATACGCAGTATTTT.

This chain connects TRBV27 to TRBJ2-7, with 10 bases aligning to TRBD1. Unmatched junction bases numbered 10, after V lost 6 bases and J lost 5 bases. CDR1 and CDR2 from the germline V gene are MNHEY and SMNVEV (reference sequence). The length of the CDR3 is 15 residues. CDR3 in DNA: TGTGCCAGCAGATTAACCGGGACAGGGGTTCACGAGCAGTACTTC. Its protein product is CASRLTGTGVHEQYF.

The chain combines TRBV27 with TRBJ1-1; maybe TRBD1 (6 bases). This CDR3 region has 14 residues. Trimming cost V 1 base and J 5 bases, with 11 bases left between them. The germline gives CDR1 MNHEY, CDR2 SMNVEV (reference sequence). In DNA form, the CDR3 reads TGTGCCAGCAGTTTATATACAGGGAGTACTGAAGCTTTCTTT. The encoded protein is CASSLYTGSTEAFF.

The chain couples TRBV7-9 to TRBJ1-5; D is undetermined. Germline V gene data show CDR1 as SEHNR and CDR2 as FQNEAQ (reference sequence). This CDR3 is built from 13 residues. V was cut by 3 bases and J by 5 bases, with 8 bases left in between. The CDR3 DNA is TGTGCCAGCAGCTTTTCAGGTGATCAGCCCCAGCATTTT. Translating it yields CASSFSGDQPQHF.